A single sample is the source of the 19 T cell receptor beta chains below, sequenced in a study of molecular identifiers for immune sequencing clone quantification. TCRdb independently ran MiXCR on the PCR reads; one entry per CDR3 protein. The table includes 100,000 or so distinct CDR3 sequences, 36% detected once. Specimen: naive CD8+ T cells from blood, with Jurkat cell RNA spiked in. Noted subset: FACS-sorted CD8+CD4-CCR7+CD45RA+ naive T cells. These receptors came from a human donor in good health. Some libraries in this study had Jurkat cell RNA spiked in.

This sequence joins TRBV24-1 and TRBJ2-3; D call uncertain. Trimming shortened V by 4 bases and J by 0 bases, and 10 bases separated the two germline ends. CDR1 is KGHDR, CDR2 SFDVKD, per germline. The CDR3 has 15 residues. The CDR3 nucleotides are TGTGCCACCAGTGAGCTCCGGGCTAGCACAGATACGCAGTATTTT. Translation: CATSELRASTDTQYF.

This chain joins TRBV24-1 and TRBJ2-7; no clear D. Trimming took off 5 bases at V and 6 bases at J, with 13 bases between the two ends. This CDR3 region has 13 residues. The germline V gene encodes CDR1 KGHDR and CDR2 SFDVKD. The CDR3 nucleotides read TGTGCCACCAGTGTTCCCGGAGCCTCCGAGCAGTACTTC. Amino acid sequence: CATSVPGASEQYF.

Comment on this clonotype: One end of the junction fails to match germline, which may point to a read error. The rearrangement joins TRBV10-3 to TRBJ2-3; D is tentatively TRBD1 or TRBD2 (5 bases each). Germline CDR1 and CDR2: ENHRY and SYGVKD. The CDR3 is 13 amino acids. CDR3 protein: CAISRDLSDTQFF. As DNA, the CDR3 is TGTGCCATCAGCCGGGACCTCTCGGATACGCAGTTTTTT.

This clonotype was seen at least ten times. The gene calls are TRBV29-1 and TRBJ2-3, with D maybe TRBD2 (5 bases). The CDR3 has 14 residues. V lost 3 bases to trimming and J lost 4 bases, with 14 bases between them. Germline CDR1 and CDR2: SQVTM and ANQGSEA. The CDR3 here is CSVDGVGVADTQYF. The CDR3 DNA sequence: TGCAGCGTTGATGGGGTCGGGGTTGCAGATACGCAGTATTTT.

Only a few counts were recorded for this clonotype. The chain has TRBV14 and TRBJ2-3; the match to TRBD2 covers 10 bases. The V gene's germline CDR1 is SGHDN and CDR2 FVKESK. Germline trimming cut 6 bases from V and 1 base from J; bases unmatched to any gene: 10. The CDR3 extends over 17 amino acids. The CDR3 loop is CASSLLELAGRTDTQYF. Written as DNA, the CDR3 is TGTGCCAGCAGTCTGTTAGAACTAGCGGGGCGCACAGATACGCAGTATTTT.

This clonotype was counted at least ten times. V is TRBV28 and J is TRBJ2-6; D ambiguous. Germline CDR1 MDHEN, CDR2 SYDVKM. Trimming left V 2 bases short and J 0 bases short, with 5 bases between. This CDR3 has 15 residues. The CDR3 DNA is TGTGCCAGCAGTTTACTACTCTCTGGGGCCAACGTCCTGACTTTC. Translation: CASSLLLSGANVLTF. The full variable domain, completed using reference TRBV28 and TRBJ2-6, is DVKVTQSSRYLVKRTGEKVFLECVQDMDHENMFWYRQDPGLGLRLIYFSYDVKMKEKGDIPEGYSVSREKKERFSLILESASTNQTSMYLCASSLLLSGANVLTFGAGSRLTVL.

In regard to this clonotype: Here the CDR3 omits its conserved ending phenylalanine or tryptophan, so a read error is the likely source. The rearrangement links TRBV19 to TRBJ2-7, with D unresolved. V was shortened by 2 bases and J by 0 bases, with 11 bases between the two germline ends. CDR3 length: 15 residues. Germline lookup yields CDR1 LNHDA and CDR2 SQIVND (reference sequence). The CDR3 reads CASSIPKLSSYEQYI. In DNA, the CDR3 is TGTGCCAGTAGTATACCGAAACTTAGCTCCTACGAGCAGTACATC.

The CDR3 nucleotides read TGTGCCAGCAGTTCTTTGACTAGCGGGAGGATCAATGAGCAGTTCTTC. It yields the protein CASSSLTSGRINEQFF. The chain couples TRBV12-3 or TRBV12-4 to TRBJ2-1, with 13 nucleotides matching TRBD2. This CDR3 region has 16 residues. After removal of 4 bases from V and 6 bases from J, the junction contained 6 bases not matched to a gene.

There are a few counts of this clonotype. This chain links TRBV27 with TRBJ1-2; D remains unclear. Germline lookup yields CDR1 MNHEY and CDR2 SMNVEV (reference sequence). V was trimmed by 5 bases and J by 3 bases, leaving 16 bases between them. The CDR3 contains 15 residues. For the CDR3, the DNA is TGTGCCAGCAGTCCCGCCCCCCCAACGGACTATGGCTACACCTTC. The encoded protein is CASSPAPPTDYGYTF.

This clonotype was observed a few times. The V gene is TRBV9, the J gene TRBJ2-3; TRBD2 matches 9 bases. CDR1 SGDLS and CDR2 YYNGEE come from the germline V gene. The CDR3 totals 16 residues. V lost 7 bases to trimming and J lost 4 bases; unmatched junction nucleotides: 13. The CDR3 nucleotides are TGTGCCAGCTCCTCCAACGTCGCGGGAGGGTCAGATACGCAGTATTTT. Translation: CASSSNVAGGSDTQYF. Together with reference TRBV9 and TRBJ2-3, the CDR3 gives the full variable domain: DSGVTQTPKHLITATGQRVTLRCSPRSGDLSVYWYQQSLDQGLQFLIQYYNGEERAKGNILERFSAQQFPDLHSELNLSSLELGDSALYFCASSSNVAGGSDTQYFGPGTRLTVL.

A note on this clonotype: A much more abundant neighbour one base away suggests this may be a read error. This chain links TRBV7-9 with TRBJ1-2; unclear D gene. V lost 4 bases and J lost 4, with 10 bases in between. The CDR3 has 13 residues. Germline V CDR1 and CDR2: SEHNR, FQNEAQ (reference sequence). CDR3 region: CASSSGLIYGYTF. CDR3 nucleotide sequence: TGTGCCAGCAGCTCCGGGCTCATCTATGGCTACACCTTC.

This clonotype was seen only a few times. The gene calls are TRBV19 and TRBJ2-1; D is undetermined. The length of the CDR3 is 14 residues. Looked up from germline, CDR1 is LNHDA and CDR2 is SQIVND (reference sequence). The V end lost 3 bases, the J end lost 6 bases, and 12 bases lay between the germline ends. In nucleotides, the CDR3 is TGTGCCAGTAGTATCGGTTCAGTGGTCAATGAGCAGTTCTTC. Translated, it gives CASSIGSVVNEQFF.

The sample holds many counts of this clonotype. The CDR3 DNA reads TGCAGCGTCTATGACTCAGGGAAGGCTAATGAAAAACTGTTTTTT. This encodes CSVYDSGKANEKLFF. This chain links TRBV29-1 with TRBJ1-4, with D perhaps matching TRBD1 (5 bases). The CDR3 contains 15 residues. Germline V CDR1 and CDR2: SQVTM, ANQGSEA. The V gene lost 6 bases and the J gene lost 3 bases, with 17 bases spanning the gap.

Points on this clonotype: Just one base apart from a much larger clone, this may be a read error. The missing conserved phenylalanine or tryptophan at the end of this CDR3 makes a read error likely. The V call is TRBV7-9, the J call TRBJ2-7; 8 positions agree with TRBD2. Looked up from germline, CDR1 is SEHNR and CDR2 is FQNEAQ (reference sequence). The CDR3 extends over 17 amino acids. V lost 5 bases and J lost 4; bases outside the gene matches: 16. The CDR3 sequence: CASSPSRLGGRLYEQYY. The CDR3 nucleotides read TGTGCCAGCAGCCCAAGCCGGTTGGGCGGGAGGCTATACGAGCAGTACTAC.

In regard to this clonotype: This may be a read error, as it is one base from a much larger clone. V gene TRBV5-3 combines with J gene TRBJ2-7, with D possibly TRBD2 on 6 matching bases. TRBV5-3 belongs to the ORF category, with a function that is uncertain. The CDR3 is 14 residues long. The CDR3 DNA sequence: TGTGCCAGCAGCTTGACGGGAGACCCCTACGAGCAGAACTTC. Protein sequence: CASSLTGDPYEQNF.

Worth noting for this clonotype: This sequence may be a read error, since a much larger clone differs from it by one base. This chain connects TRBV28 to TRBJ2-7; D is ambiguous. V lost 4 bases, J lost 2 bases, and 9 bases lay in between. The germline V gene has CDR1 MDHEN and CDR2 SYDVKM. The CDR3 consists of 13 residues. In DNA form, the CDR3 reads TGTGCCAGCAGTTGGGCTGCCGCCTACGAGCAGTACTTC. Translated: CASSWAAAYEQYF.

This clonotype has at least ten counts. The chain employs TRBV9 and TRBJ2-1; D not certain. The germline CDR1 and CDR2 sequences are SGDLS and YYNGEE. The CDR3 loop spans 13 amino acids. Trimming removed 3 bases from V and 10 bases from J, with 14 bases in between. CDR3 sequence (DNA): TGTGCCAGCAGCGCCCTGGACCCCACGGAGCAGTTCTTC. As protein: CASSALDPTEQFF. The complete variable domain, with remaining parts taken from reference TRBV9 and TRBJ2-1, reads DSGVTQTPKHLITATGQRVTLRCSPRSGDLSVYWYQQSLDQGLQFLIQYYNGEERAKGNILERFSAQQFPDLHSELNLSSLELGDSALYFCASSALDPTEQFFGPGTRLTVL.

The rearrangement links TRBV4-1 to TRBJ2-1; 13 bases align to TRBD2. Germline trimming cut 1 base from V and 3 bases from J; bases unmatched to any gene: 0. The CDR3 loop spans 16 amino acids. CDR1 and CDR2 from the germline V gene are MGHRA and YSYEKL. The CDR3: CASSQGTSGGYNEQFF. In DNA form, the CDR3 reads TGCGCCAGCAGCCAAGGGACTAGCGGGGGCTACAATGAGCAGTTCTTC.

Comments on this clonotype: This may arise from a read error, as a much more abundant clone is one base away. The gene calls are TRBV12-3 or TRBV12-4 and TRBJ2-5; TRBD2 matches at 8 bases. With V trimmed by 7 bases and J by 5 bases, 9 bases remained unmatched. The CDR3 is made up of 14 amino acids. The CDR3 sequence is CASTVAGLHETQYF. DNA for the CDR3: TGTGCCAGCACCGTAGCGGGATTGCATGAGACCCAGTACTTC.